This entry lists 24 T cell receptor beta chains sequenced from one sample in a study of monozygotic twins with inflammatory bowel disease. Reprocessing the 5' RACE reads, TCRdb reports a single entry for every CDR3 protein and omits DNA. The sample data list 300,000 to 400,000 distinct CDR3 sequences. Sequenced input: blood. All receptors come from a human donor with ulcerative colitis or Crohn's disease, or a healthy co-twin of an affected twin (not recorded which).

The V gene is TRBV29-1, the J gene TRBJ2-1; TCRdb designates TRBD1, a call that cannot be tested without DNA. The germline V gene has CDR1 SQVTM and CDR2 ANQGSEA. The CDR3 loop spans 15 amino acids. CDR3 residues: CSVDLRGQGDNEQFF.

The chain joins TRBV20-1 to TRBJ2-1; lacking DNA, the TRBD2 call made by TCRdb goes unchecked. The germline gives CDR1 DFQATT, CDR2 SNEGSKA (reference sequence). This CDR3 has 14 residues. CDR3 sequence reads: CSATSGSRYNEQFF.

CDR3 protein: CSARGGQAASEQYF. The genes are TRBV20-1 and TRBJ2-7; TCRdb lists TRBD1, though no DNA is available to test this call. The CDR3 length is 14 residues. Germline CDR1 reads DFQATT; CDR2 reads SNEGSKA (reference sequence).

V gene TRBV10-3 combines with J gene TRBJ1-1; the TCRdb call, TRBD1, lacks DNA for checking. Germline assignment: CDR1 ENHRY and CDR2 SYGVKD. This CDR3 contains 13 residues. The CDR3 loop reads CAIGDGPTTEAFF.

J is TRBJ1-1 and V is TRBV5-1. CDR1 and CDR2 from the germline V gene are SGHRS and YFSETQ. There are 14 residues in the CDR3. CDR3 sequence: CASSLEALNTEAFF. Full variable domain (outside the CDR3, taken from reference TRBV5-1 and TRBJ1-1): KAGVTQTPRYLIKTRGQQVTLSCSPISGHRSVSWYQQTPGQGLQFLFEYFSETQRNKGNFPGRFSGRQFSNSRSEMNVSTLELGDSALYLCASSLEALNTEAFFGQGTRLTVV.

The rearrangement links TRBV10-1 to TRBJ2-3; TCRdb indicates TRBD2, and absent DNA this call remains unverified. CDR1 is WNHNN and CDR2 is SYGVQD in the germline V gene (reference sequence). CDR3 size: 14 residues. CDR3 loop: CASGGRPEGDTQYF.

The J gene is TRBJ2-5, the V gene TRBV4-1; TCRdb's D call of TRBD2 is untestable without DNA. The germline gives CDR1 MGHRA, CDR2 YSYEKL. This CDR3 is 15 amino acids long. This CDR3 is CASSHLAGGQETQYF.

This sequence joins TRBV7-9 and TRBJ2-2. Per germline, CDR1 SEHNR and CDR2 FQNEAQ (reference sequence). The CDR3 runs 13 residues. The CDR3 loop reads CASRNGITGELFF.

This chain uses TRBV5-4 with TRBJ1-4; absent DNA, TCRdb's TRBD1 call cannot be checked. From germline, CDR1 is SGHNT and CDR2 YYREEE (reference sequence). The CDR3 has 15 amino acids. CDR3 region: CASSWMGQGNEKLFF.

This chain connects TRBV20-1 to TRBJ2-4; TCRdb's D call of TRBD2 is untestable without DNA. The CDR3 is 17 residues long. Germline loops: CDR1 DFQATT, CDR2 SNEGSKA (reference sequence). This chain's CDR3 is CSASFSGLQLAKNIQYF.

This chain's CDR3 is CSVDVTDTQYF. The chain recombines TRBV29-1 with TRBJ2-3. Germline CDR1 and CDR2: SQVTM and ANQGSEA. The CDR3 runs 11 residues.

V and J are TRBV20-1 and TRBJ1-1; TCRdb selects TRBD1, and the lack of DNA leaves this call unchecked. This CDR3 contains 14 residues. Germline V gene data show CDR1 as DFQATT and CDR2 as SNEGSKA (reference sequence). This CDR3 reads CSASGQDANTEAFF.

CDR3 amino acids: CASSMGGTRYEQYF. The gene calls are TRBV5-6 and TRBJ2-7; TCRdb designates TRBD2, a call that cannot be tested without DNA. Looked up from germline, CDR1 is SGHDT and CDR2 is YYEEEE. The CDR3 length is 14 residues.

This rearrangement joins TRBV7-3 to TRBJ2-5; the TCRdb D gene call, TRBD1, has no DNA to confirm it. This CDR3 is built from 15 residues. Germline V gives CDR1 SGHTA, CDR2 FQGTGA. CDR3 residues: CASSLNPGSGETQYF.

The gene calls are TRBV20-1 and TRBJ1-2; TCRdb proposes TRBD1, but this gene call is untestable without DNA. The CDR3 spans 13 residues. Germline V gives CDR1 DFQATT, CDR2 SNEGSKA (reference sequence). CDR3 in amino acids: CSARGQGLNGYTF.

The V call is TRBV29-1, the J call TRBJ2-5; absent DNA, TCRdb's TRBD1 call cannot be checked. Germline CDR1 SQVTM, CDR2 ANQGSEA. There are 12 residues in the CDR3. The CDR3 is CSGGQGGETQYF.

The chain joins TRBV29-1 to TRBJ2-1; TCRdb reports TRBD2, a call that lacks DNA to check it against. Germline values: CDR1 SQVTM, CDR2 ANQGSEA. The CDR3 runs to 15 residues. Here the CDR3 reads CSVEDERGGPGEQFF.

The chain employs TRBV19 and TRBJ1-1; checking the TCRdb D call of TRBD1 is not possible without DNA. This CDR3 is 16 amino acids long. Germline values: CDR1 LNHDA, CDR2 SQIVND (reference sequence). CDR3: CASTIKALTANTEAFF.

The genes are TRBV19 and TRBJ2-1; checking the TCRdb D call of TRBD1 is not possible without DNA. This CDR3 is built from 11 residues. From germline, CDR1 is LNHDA and CDR2 SQIVND (reference sequence). The CDR3 sequence: CASGGYNEQFF.

The CDR3 loop reads CASSLLAWATFGGANVLTF. The V and J genes are TRBV19 and TRBJ2-6; TCRdb outputs TRBD2, but without DNA this stays unchecked. The CDR3 sequence is 19 residues long. Looked up from germline, CDR1 is LNHDA and CDR2 is SQIVND (reference sequence).

The J gene is TRBJ2-1, the V gene TRBV5-1; TCRdb calls TRBD2, which cannot be checked without DNA. The CDR3 spans 16 residues. CDR1 is SGHRS and CDR2 is YFSETQ in the germline V gene. The CDR3: CASSSRLAGAPNEQFF.

The chain employs TRBV6-1 and TRBJ2-4; TCRdb returns TRBD1, unconfirmable since there is no DNA. This CDR3 comprises 17 residues. Germline V gene data show CDR1 as MNHNS and CDR2 as SASEGT. This CDR3 reads CASRAGQGENSRNIQYF.

The chain combines TRBV15 with TRBJ1-4. Per the germline V gene, CDR1 is LNHNV and CDR2 is YYDKDF (reference sequence). This CDR3 region has 17 residues. This CDR3 reads CATSRDPIQGLGEKLFF.

The chain's CDR3 is CASSQDRQGSYTIYF. The genes are TRBV4-3 and TRBJ1-3; TCRdb's D gene call, TRBD1, goes unchecked for lack of DNA. CDR1 and CDR2 from the germline V gene are LGHNA and YSLEER. The CDR3 runs to 15 residues.